The 21 T cell receptor beta chains below were found in one sample sequenced in a study of blood T cell repertoires in COVID-19. Sequenced by immunoSEQ multiplex PCR; TCRdb stores in-frame clones only, minus some. In the table there are under 80,000 clones, roughly 80% of which are singletons. Sequencing was done on a sample of peripheral blood. Every receptor here comes from a woman older than 75 with active or convalescent COVID-19.

The rearrangement joins TRBV5-4 to TRBJ2-3, with 9 bases fitting TRBD2. Germline assignment: CDR1 SGHNT and CDR2 YYREEE (reference sequence). CDR3 size: 15 residues. V trimming: 4 bases; J trimming: 3 bases; junction bases outside the gene matches: 6. The CDR3 is CASSISGGGTDTQYF. The DNA of the CDR3 is TGTGCCAGCAGCATTAGCGGGGGTGGTACAGATACGCAGTATTTT.

V and J are TRBV5-1 and TRBJ2-1; D is unresolved. Germline assignment: CDR1 SGHRS and CDR2 YFSETQ. There are 18 residues in the CDR3. V lost 4 bases and J 4 bases, leaving 24 bases between the germline ends. The CDR3 spells CASSGDPGFSRLYNEQFF. The CDR3 DNA is TGCGCCAGCAGCGGAGACCCGGGTTTTTCCCGGCTATACAATGAGCAGTTCTTC.

The chain employs TRBV19 and TRBJ2-7; TRBD2 matches at 10 bases. Germline V CDR1 and CDR2: LNHDA, SQIVND (reference sequence). With V trimmed by 2 bases and J by 3 bases, 4 bases remained unmatched. The CDR3 extends over 15 amino acids. This CDR3 is CASSISLAGFYEQYF. The CDR3 coding sequence is TGTGCCAGTAGTATATCACTAGCGGGATTCTACGAGCAGTACTTC.

This clone was detected only once. The V call is TRBV30, the J call TRBJ1-4, with D tentatively TRBD1 (5 bases). Germline V lookup: CDR1 GTSNPN, CDR2 SVGIG (reference sequence). Between the trimmed V and J ends, which lost 2 bases and 4 bases, there was a span of 8 bases. This CDR3 has 13 residues. This CDR3 is CAWSRQGNEKLFF. The CDR3 DNA follows: TGTGCCTGGAGTCGTCAGGGTAATGAAAAACTGTTTTTT. Looking up the rest from reference TRBV30 and TRBJ1-4 gives the full variable domain: SQTIHQWPATLVQPVGSPLSLECTVEGTSNPNLYWYRQAAGRGLQLLFYSVGIGQISSEVPQNLSASRPQDRQFILSSKKLLLSDSGFYLCAWSRQGNEKLFFGSGTQLSVL.

V and J are TRBV11-3 and TRBJ2-2; 10 nucleotides line up with TRBD2. With V trimmed by 6 bases and J by 4 bases, 5 bases remained unmatched. There are 15 residues in the CDR3. Germline V gene lookup returns CDR1 SGHNT and CDR2 YENEEA. The CDR3 coding sequence is TGTGCCAGCAGTCAGACTAGCGGGCCCACCGGGGAGCTGTTTTTT. This gives the protein CASSQTSGPTGELFF.

The chain carries TRBV7-2 and TRBJ2-7; D remains ambiguous. The germline CDR1 and CDR2 sequences are SGHTA and FQGNSA. This CDR3 has 11 amino acids. The ends were cut back, 5 bases at V and 4 bases at J, with 6 bases in the middle. The CDR3 DNA is TGTGCCAGCAGCAACTTTTACGAGCAGTACTTC. As protein: CASSNFYEQYF.

In nucleotides, the CDR3 is TGTGCCAGCAGTTATAGTGGGGCCACTGAAGCTTTCTTT. It specifies CASSYSGATEAFF. This chain connects TRBV6-2 or TRBV6-3 to TRBJ1-1, with TRBD1 as a possible D gene (5 bases). The V gene lost 3 bases and the J gene lost 4 bases, with 9 bases spanning the gap. Germline assignment: CDR1 MNHEY and CDR2 SVGEGT. CDR3 size: 13 residues.

The V gene is TRBV5-6, the J gene TRBJ2-7; 8 bases match TRBD1. The V gene end was trimmed by 0 bases and the J gene end by 6 bases; junction bases not matched to a gene: 2. Germline loops: CDR1 SGHDT, CDR2 YYEEEE. The CDR3 has 13 residues. Written as DNA, the CDR3 is TGTGCCAGCAGCTTGGACAGGGGGTCCGAGCAGTACTTC. Translation gives CASSLDRGSEQYF. Supplemented by reference TRBV5-6 and TRBJ2-7, the full variable domain reads DAGVTQSPTHLIKTRGQQVTLRCSPKSGHDTVSWYQQALGQGPQFIFQYYEEEERQRGNFPDRFSGHQFPNYSSELNVNALLLGDSALYLCASSLDRGSEQYFGPGTRLTVT.

This chain's CDR3 is CASSFPRGTFYEQYF. The CDR3 DNA follows: TGTGCCAGCAGCTTTCCCCGCGGCACCTTCTACGAGCAGTACTTC. V usage is TRBV11-2 and J usage is TRBJ2-7; unclear D gene. The germline CDR1 and CDR2 sequences are SGHAT and FQNNGV. V lost 3 bases and J lost 3, with 15 bases in between. The CDR3 has 15 amino acids.

The chain joins TRBV9 to TRBJ2-2, with D possibly being TRBD1 (6 bases). CDR1 and CDR2 (germline): SGDLS, YYNGEE. V gave up 3 bases and J gave up 1 base, with 7 bases separating them. The CDR3 has 14 residues. This CDR3 reads CASSDRVNTGELFF. The CDR3, as DNA: TGTGCCAGCAGCGACAGGGTGAACACCGGGGAGCTGTTTTTT.

J is TRBJ2-5 and V is TRBV30, with 7 positions matching TRBD2. The ends lost 0 bases at V and 1 base at J; junction bases unmatched: 2. Germline V gene lookup returns CDR1 GTSNPN and CDR2 SVGIG (reference sequence). The CDR3 runs 14 residues. CDR3 loop: CAWSVTSAQETQYF. The CDR3 nucleotides are TGTGCCTGGAGTGTTACTAGCGCCCAAGAGACCCAGTACTTC. The entire variable domain, with the rest obtained from reference TRBV30 and TRBJ2-5, is as follows: SQTIHQWPATLVQPVGSPLSLECTVEGTSNPNLYWYRQAAGRGLQLLFYSVGIGQISSEVPQNLSASRPQDRQFILSSKKLLLSDSGFYLCAWSVTSAQETQYFGPGTRLLVL.

The chain employs TRBV19 and TRBJ2-3; 9 bases line up with TRBD2. The junction had 8 bases not matched to a gene; V was cut back by 10 bases and J by 0 bases. The CDR3 sequence is 15 residues long. Germline V gene sequence: CDR1 LNHDA, CDR2 SQIVND (reference sequence). The CDR3 protein is CATAVSGGSTDTQYF. The CDR3 region has the DNA TGTGCCACTGCGGTTAGCGGGGGAAGCACAGATACGCAGTATTTT. Filled out from reference TRBV19 and TRBJ2-3, the complete variable domain reads DGGITQSPKYLFRKEGQNVTLSCEQNLNHDAMYWYRQDPGQGLRLIYYSQIVNDFQKGDIAEGYSVSREKKESFPLTVTSAQKNPTAFYLCATAVSGGSTDTQYFGPGTRLTVL.

This clone was recorded once. The CDR3 DNA reads as TGTGCCAGTAGCCTGACTAGCGTTAACACCGGGGAGCTGTTTTTT. Translation: CASSLTSVNTGELFF. The chain recombines TRBV19 with TRBJ2-2, with 8 bases matching TRBD2. Germline CDR1 is LNHDA and CDR2 is SQIVND (reference sequence). This CDR3 has 15 amino acids. The trim removed 6 bases at V and 2 bases at J, leaving 5 bases unmatched.

The J gene is TRBJ2-3, the V gene TRBV11-2, with 7 bases fitting TRBD1. This CDR3 contains 15 residues. CDR1 and CDR2 from the germline V gene are SGHAT and FQNNGV. Unmatched junction bases numbered 4, after V lost 4 bases and J lost 0 bases. The CDR3 DNA reads as TGTGCCAGCAGCTCGGGACAGCCTAGCACAGATACGCAGTATTTT. It is translated as CASSSGQPSTDTQYF.

In its sample, this clone was seen a few times. The chain recombines TRBV7-2 with TRBJ2-7; the match to TRBD1 covers 10 bases. The CDR3 has 15 residues. With V trimmed by 1 base and J by 0 bases, 0 bases remained unmatched. In germline, CDR1 is SGHTA, CDR2 FQGNSA. CDR3: CASSLGTGGSYEQYF. CDR3 nucleotide sequence: TGTGCCAGCAGCTTAGGGACAGGGGGCTCCTACGAGCAGTACTTC. Complete variable domain (other parts from reference TRBV7-2 and TRBJ2-7): GAGVSQSPSNKVTEKGKDVELRCDPISGHTALYWYRQSLGQGLEFLIYFQGNSAPDKSGLPSDRFSAERTGGSVSTLTIQRTQQEDSAVYLCASSLGTGGSYEQYFGPGTRLTVT.

This clone has only one observation. The chain recombines TRBV7-9 with TRBJ2-5; 7 bases are shared with TRBD1. V trimming: 1 base; J trimming: 3 bases; junction bases outside the gene matches: 8. CDR1 and CDR2 from the germline V gene are SEHNR and FQNEAQ (reference sequence). The CDR3 length is 16 residues. The CDR3 nucleotides read TGTGCCAGCAGCTTAGTAATAGGGACAGCTAAAGAGACCCAGTACTTC. It codes for CASSLVIGTAKETQYF.

In its sample, this clone was seen once. This sequence joins TRBV5-4 and TRBJ1-1, with TRBD1 identical over 7 bases. Germline values: CDR1 SGHNT, CDR2 YYREEE (reference sequence). V was clipped by 1 base and J by 5 bases; unmatched bases: 5. The CDR3 runs to 14 residues. DNA for the CDR3: TGTGCCAGCAGCTTGCAGGGGGGCAGGACTGAAGCTTTCTTT. This encodes CASSLQGGRTEAFF.

J is TRBJ1-3 and V is TRBV19; 10 nucleotides match TRBD1. The germline V gene encodes CDR1 LNHDA and CDR2 SQIVND (reference sequence). This CDR3 is 14 amino acids long. V shed 10 bases, J shed 2 bases, and the junction held 5 bases outside the gene matches. DNA of the CDR3: TGTGCCACAAAAGGGACAGGGGCTGGAAACACCATATATTTT. This gives the protein CATKGTGAGNTIYF.

The genes are TRBV5-1 and TRBJ1-2; D gene uncertain. Germline V lookup: CDR1 SGHRS, CDR2 YFSETQ. The CDR3 sequence is 15 residues long. Trimming took 1 base from V and 3 from J, leaving 13 bases between them. Here the CDR3 reads CASSLIPGLDYGYTF. In DNA form, the CDR3 reads TGCGCCAGCAGCTTGATTCCGGGTTTGGACTATGGCTACACCTTC.

This chain connects TRBV5-6 to TRBJ1-5, with a possible D match to TRBD1 (5 bases). Trimming took 2 bases from V and 8 from J, leaving 20 bases between them. The CDR3 extends over 16 amino acids. The germline V gene encodes CDR1 SGHDT and CDR2 YYEEEE. The CDR3 loop is CASSLNPPSLREPQHF. The CDR3, as DNA: TGTGCCAGCAGCTTAAACCCACCAAGCCTCAGGGAGCCCCAGCATTTT.

A word on this clone: This could be a read error, since a much larger clone is one nucleotide away. Other DNA sequences within the sample encode an identical CDR3. V usage is TRBV24-1 and J usage is TRBJ1-1; 11 bases agree with TRBD1. Germline V CDR1 and CDR2: KGHDR, SFDVKD. The V gene end was trimmed by 4 bases and the J gene end by 4 bases; junction bases not matched to a gene: 4. The CDR3 loop spans 15 amino acids. The CDR3 loop is CATSEGTGGRTEAFF. DNA of the CDR3: TGTGCCACCAGTGAGGGGACAGGGGGTCGCACTGAAGCTTTCTTT.